What follows are 10 T cell receptor beta chains derived from one specimen sequenced in a study of blood T cell repertoires in COVID-19. The table came from immunoSEQ multiplex PCR; TCRdb's copy has only in-frame clones and leaves some out. The sample holds under 250,000 clones, about 89% seen once. The sequencing input was peripheral blood. Receptor source: an older woman who had recovered from COVID-19.

The V gene is TRBV6-5, the J gene TRBJ2-2, with 9 bases that match TRBD1. From germline, CDR1 is MNHEY and CDR2 SVGAGI. J was trimmed by 6 bases and V by 2 bases; bases with no gene match: 4. This CDR3 is 15 amino acids long. The CDR3 DNA reads as TGTGCCAGCAGTTACGGGGACAGGGATCCCGGGGAGCTGTTTTTT. Its translation is CASSYGDRDPGELFF.

The rearrangement links TRBV19 to TRBJ1-5; a possible D gene is TRBD1 (6 bases). The CDR3 is made up of 13 amino acids. The V end was cut by 4 bases, the J end by 6 bases, with 10 bases between. Germline CDR1 reads LNHDA; CDR2 reads SQIVND (reference sequence). The CDR3: CASSNGGPQPQHF. CDR3 DNA sequence: TGTGCCAGTAGTAACGGGGGGCCTCAGCCCCAGCATTTT.

The chain carries TRBV6-5 and TRBJ1-5; the D gene is possibly TRBD1 (5 bases). The CDR3 is made up of 15 amino acids. Trimming cost V 6 bases and J 9 bases, with 21 bases left between them. Germline V gives CDR1 MNHEY, CDR2 SVGAGI. The CDR3 DNA is TGTGCCAGCAGACAACAGGCTTGGGGCCTCGCGCCCCAGCATTTT. This gives the protein CASRQQAWGLAPQHF.

The V call is TRBV5-1, the J call TRBJ1-2; tentatively, D is TRBD1 (6 bases). The CDR3 length is 12 residues. With 7 bases removed from V and 2 bases from J, the gap between germline ends came to 9 bases. Germline V gene data show CDR1 as SGHRS and CDR2 as YFSETQ. CDR3 coding DNA: TGCGCCAGCTATGGACAGAACTATGGCTACACCTTC. Its protein product is CASYGQNYGYTF.

The chain recombines TRBV11-1 with TRBJ2-7; 14 nucleotides match TRBD2. The germline V gene has CDR1 SGHAT and CDR2 FQDESV (reference sequence). The trim removed 5 bases at V and 5 bases at J, leaving 2 bases unmatched. CDR3 length: 14 residues. CDR3 DNA: TGTGCCAGCAGCCCGGGACTAGCGGGGGACGAGCAGTACTTC. Translating it yields CASSPGLAGDEQYF.

This clone was detected once. The chain joins TRBV27 to TRBJ2-1, with unresolved D. V gave up 5 bases and J gave up 4 bases, with 3 bases separating them. The V gene's germline CDR1 is MNHEY and CDR2 SMNVEV (reference sequence). The CDR3 contains 11 residues. This chain's CDR3 is CASSLYNEQFF. The CDR3 nucleotides read TGTGCCAGCAGTCTATACAATGAGCAGTTCTTC.

The rearrangement links TRBV6-2 or TRBV6-3 to TRBJ1-5; possible D gene TRBD1, 6 bases. Germline values: CDR1 MNHEY, CDR2 SVGEGT. Deletions cut 0 bases from V and 11 bases from J, with 14 bases between. The CDR3 is 14 residues long. CDR3: CASSYSGREGAQHF. For the CDR3, the DNA is TGTGCCAGCAGTTACTCCGGGAGGGAGGGGGCCCAGCATTTT.

The chain joins TRBV9 to TRBJ1-2, with 8 bases aligning to TRBD1. With V trimmed by 3 bases and J by 3 bases, 10 bases remained unmatched. The CDR3 sequence is 16 residues long. Looked up from germline, CDR1 is SGDLS and CDR2 is YYNGEE. CDR3 in amino acids: CASSAKPDRDYYGYTF. DNA of the CDR3: TGTGCCAGCAGCGCGAAACCGGACAGGGATTACTATGGCTACACCTTC. Together with reference TRBV9 and TRBJ1-2, the CDR3 gives the full variable domain: DSGVTQTPKHLITATGQRVTLRCSPRSGDLSVYWYQQSLDQGLQFLIQYYNGEERAKGNILERFSAQQFPDLHSELNLSSLELGDSALYFCASSAKPDRDYYGYTFGSGTRLTVV.

The CDR3: CASSETGDQPQHF. CDR3 in DNA: TGTGCCAGCAGCGAGACAGGGGATCAGCCCCAGCATTTT. This chain links TRBV7-2 with TRBJ1-5, with TRBD1 matching 8 bases. The CDR3 is made up of 13 amino acids. V trimming: 5 bases; J trimming: 5 bases; junction bases outside the gene matches: 2. CDR1 SGHTA and CDR2 FQGNSA come from the germline V gene. Based on the CDR3 plus reference TRBV7-2 and TRBJ1-5, the full variable domain is GAGVSQSPSNKVTEKGKDVELRCDPISGHTALYWYRQSLGQGLEFLIYFQGNSAPDKSGLPSDRFSAERTGGSVSTLTIQRTQQEDSAVYLCASSETGDQPQHFGDGTRLSIL.

The rearrangement uses TRBV5-6 and TRBJ1-4; TRBD1 agrees at 9 bases. The CDR3 has 17 residues. Germline V gene data show CDR1 as SGHDT and CDR2 as YYEEEE. With V trimmed by 2 bases and J by 7 bases, 12 bases remained unmatched. The CDR3 DNA follows: TGTGCCAGCAGCTTACAGGGGGCTGGATTGGCCGGTGAAAAACTGTTTTTT. This codes for CASSLQGAGLAGEKLFF.